This entry concerns a single T cell receptor (beta chain). The antigen remains unidentified. This sample was included in a study of cytomegalovirus exposure and HLA in healthy donors. Points from the study as a whole: V- and J-gene trimming of TCR beta was linked (in a later analysis) to a missense DCLRE1C variant. Analysis performed later found 15,000 or so TCR beta sequences associated with HLA alleles at 0.05 false discovery rate.

60 Vbeta and 13 Jbeta primers were used in PCR. TCRdb keeps only in-frame clones here, not all; method: immunoSEQ multiplex PCR. This table holds about 190,000 clones, about four fifths found once. This receptor was identified in a woman between 45 and 60 years old in good health and CMV-seropositive. Sequencing input: PBMCs.

CDR3 region: CAWSQPTTSSGNTIYF. The CDR3 nucleotides are TGTGCCTGGAGTCAGCCGACAACTAGCTCTGGAAACACCATATATTTT. This sequence joins TRBV30 and TRBJ1-3; D call uncertain. The length of the CDR3 is 16 residues. CDR1 is GTSNPN and CDR2 is SVGIG in the germline V gene (reference sequence). The germline V and J ends were trimmed by 2 bases and 0 bases, with 14 bases remaining between them.